The source of this T cell receptor (beta chain) is a study of prognosis after radiotherapy for stage I lung cancer. None of the patients had undergone chemotherapy or radiotherapy beforehand or had any other malignancy, and each showed node-negative status on CT and PET/CT. A draw of 5 to 7 milliliters of peripheral blood took place at each of two time points. Germline loops: CDR1 SGHAT, CDR2 FQNNGV. The CDR3 consists of 14 residues. The ends were cut back, 1 base at V and 3 bases at J, with 10 bases in the middle. Multiplex PCR in two rounds served to amplify TCR beta CDR3 from genomic DNA. It was primers specific to each TRBV and TRBJ gene that first-round PCR used. A single record per CDR3 protein comes from TCRdb applying MiXCR to the multiplex PCR reads. The sample holds about 35,000 distinct CDR3 sequences; 32% are singletons and the top ten take roughly 26%. Study findings and constraints: The authors did not determine whether the expanded TCR clones were tumor-specific. Divergent TRBV and TRBJ gene usage has reportedly been observed between patients with and without metastases.

Ten or more counts support this clonotype. Its target is not known. The sequences come from PBMCs, collected before or after stereotactic body radiation therapy (not recorded which). This receptor was taken from a donor at least 50 years old with non-small cell lung cancer. The V call is TRBV11-2, the J call TRBJ2-7; the D call may be TRBD1 or TRBD2 (5 bases each). CDR3 DNA sequence: TGTGCCAGCAGCTTAGCAGAGGGGAGCTACGAGCAGTACTTC. It is translated as CASSLAEGSYEQYF.